These 32 T cell receptor beta chains originate from one sample sequenced in a study of tumor-infiltrating lymphocytes in localized non-small cell lung cancer. Here immunoSEQ multiplex PCR was the method, and the copy in TCRdb shows in-frame clones only, minus some. This table holds some 3,000 clones, approximately 48% found once. Sequencing used uninvolved lung tissue not adjacent to the tumor. The receptors were gathered from a human donor with non-small cell lung cancer.

CDR3 sequence: CASSLIGLAGGEDTQYF. CDR3 coding DNA: TGTGCCAGCAGTCTGATTGGACTAGCGGGAGGGGAAGATACGCAGTATTTT. The chain links TRBV28 to TRBJ2-3, with 15 bases lining up with TRBD2. CDR1 MDHEN and CDR2 SYDVKM come from the germline V gene. Trimming took 5 bases from V and 5 from J; bases not matched to a gene: 8. The CDR3 is made up of 17 amino acids.

The chain is built from TRBV27 and TRBJ1-2; D uncertain. Germline V gene sequence: CDR1 MNHEY, CDR2 SMNVEV (reference sequence). V was shortened by 0 bases and J by 4 bases, with 6 bases between the two germline ends. The CDR3 sequence is 13 residues long. The chain's CDR3 is CASSLSNGYGYTF. CDR3 bases: TGTGCCAGCAGTTTATCGAACGGCTATGGCTACACCTTC.

The chain joins TRBV11-2 to TRBJ2-1, with 8 bases that match TRBD1. Germline values: CDR1 SGHAT, CDR2 FQNNGV. This CDR3 has 16 residues. Germline trimming cut 5 bases from V and 5 bases from J; bases unmatched to any gene: 11. The CDR3 DNA sequence: TGTGCCAGCAGCACCCTCCAGCAGGGGGCGAACAATGAGCAGTTCTTC. Translated: CASSTLQQGANNEQFF.

Only a few counts were recorded for this clone. The chain links TRBV5-1 to TRBJ2-3; a weak D match, TRBD2 (6 bases). CDR3 size: 15 residues. Germline V gene data show CDR1 as SGHRS and CDR2 as YFSETQ. Trimming left V 0 bases short and J 3 bases short, with 11 bases between. CDR3 DNA: TGCGCCAGCAGCTTGGGGGGGAGGAGAACAGATACGCAGTATTTT. Translation gives CASSLGGRRTDTQYF. Full variable domain (remainder filled in from reference TRBV5-1 and TRBJ2-3): KAGVTQTPRYLIKTRGQQVTLSCSPISGHRSVSWYQQTPGQGLQFLFEYFSETQRNKGNFPGRFSGRQFSNSRSEMNVSTLELGDSALYLCASSLGGRRTDTQYFGPGTRLTVL.

This sequence joins TRBV5-1 and TRBJ2-7, with a weak D call TRBD1 (5 bases). The CDR3 covers 14 residues. V was trimmed by 4 bases and J by 3 bases, leaving 14 bases between them. Germline V CDR1 and CDR2: SGHRS, YFSETQ. The CDR3 DNA reads TGCGCCAGCAGCCCCCTAGACAGCCGCTACGAGCAGTACTTC. It translates to CASSPLDSRYEQYF.

This chain connects TRBV19 to TRBJ1-4; maybe TRBD1 (5 bases). The CDR3 sequence is 15 residues long. Germline CDR1 and CDR2: LNHDA and SQIVND (reference sequence). The V end lost 5 bases, the J end lost 4 bases, and 14 bases lay between the germline ends. The CDR3 protein is CASSAPGLSNEKLFF. In nucleotides, the CDR3 is TGTGCCAGTAGTGCCCCGGGACTGAGTAATGAAAAACTGTTTTTT.

In this sample, this clone is large. The J gene is TRBJ1-2, the V gene TRBV28; possibly TRBD1 for D (5 bases). This CDR3 region has 14 residues. Germline lookup yields CDR1 MDHEN and CDR2 SYDVKM. The ends were cut back, 2 bases at V and 8 bases at J, with 15 bases in the middle. The CDR3 protein is CASSLGGGLIGYTF. The CDR3 DNA reads TGTGCCAGCAGTTTAGGGGGGGGTTTAATCGGCTACACCTTC.

The chain combines TRBV11-2 with TRBJ1-4; D remains unclear. The germline V and J ends were trimmed by 0 bases and 14 bases, with 13 bases remaining between them. CDR3 length equals 13 residues. Germline CDR1 reads SGHAT; CDR2 reads FQNNGV. The CDR3 is CASSLDGSGKLFF. CDR3 coding DNA: TGTGCCAGCAGCTTAGATGGTTCGGGGAAGCTGTTTTTT.

The chain is built from TRBV4-3 and TRBJ2-3, with TRBD1 as a possible D gene (5 bases). With 0 bases removed from V and 0 bases from J, the gap between germline ends came to 10 bases. This CDR3 region has 16 residues. CDR1 and CDR2 from the germline V gene are LGHNA and YSLEER. In DNA form, the CDR3 reads TGCGCCAGCAGCCAAGATGCAGGGCCTAGCACAGATACGCAGTATTTT. Encoded protein: CASSQDAGPSTDTQYF.

V gene TRBV7-3 combines with J gene TRBJ2-3; 7 bases match TRBD2. The CDR3 extends over 15 amino acids. From germline, CDR1 is SGHTA and CDR2 FQGTGA. The J segment lost 6 bases and the V segment lost 3 bases, leaving 9 bases of the junction unmatched. The CDR3 protein is CASSFFGRELDTQYF. DNA of the CDR3: TGTGCCAGCAGCTTTTTCGGGCGGGAGTTGGATACGCAGTATTTT.

The chain uses TRBV28 and TRBJ2-7; perhaps TRBD2 as D (6 bases). V dropped 3 bases and J dropped 4 bases, with 13 bases sitting between them. The CDR3 contains 14 residues. Looked up from germline, CDR1 is MDHEN and CDR2 is SYDVKM. The chain's CDR3 is CASSLRSGLYEQYF. The DNA for the CDR3 is TGTGCCAGCAGTTTGAGGAGCGGGTTGTACGAGCAGTACTTC.

This rearrangement joins TRBV10-3 to TRBJ2-1, with TRBD2 matching over 11 bases. This CDR3 spans 14 amino acids. V lost 7 bases to trimming and J lost 5 bases; unmatched junction nucleotides: 4. Per the germline V gene, CDR1 is ENHRY and CDR2 is SYGVKD. CDR3 DNA: TGTGCCATCAACTTAGCGGGGGGGAACAATGAGCAGTTCTTC. Its translation: CAINLAGGNNEQFF.

This chain joins TRBV28 and TRBJ2-5, with no clear D. The CDR3 is made up of 14 amino acids. Germline CDR1 reads MDHEN; CDR2 reads SYDVKM. V was clipped by 3 bases and J by 5 bases, with 13 bases between them. CDR3 region: CASSFSSGLETQYF. The CDR3 nucleotides are TGTGCCAGCAGTTTTTCATCCGGGTTGGAGACCCAGTACTTC.

This chain links TRBV10-3 with TRBJ2-5, with 7 bases aligning to TRBD2. The CDR3 runs 14 residues. Germline V gene data show CDR1 as ENHRY and CDR2 as SYGVKD. V shed 3 bases, J shed 2 bases, and the junction held 3 bases outside the gene matches. This chain's CDR3 is CAISDLAAQETQYF. In DNA, the CDR3 is TGTGCCATCAGTGACCTAGCGGCACAAGAGACCCAGTACTTC.

The V gene is TRBV19, the J gene TRBJ1-4; D gene uncertain. The V and J ends lost 6 bases and 7 bases respectively, with 6 bases between them. CDR1 is LNHDA, CDR2 SQIVND, per germline (reference sequence). The CDR3 has 11 residues. The CDR3 sequence: CASREGEKLFF. CDR3 DNA: TGTGCCAGTAGAGAGGGTGAAAAACTGTTTTTT.

This clone has a handful of counts. The chain combines TRBV5-6 with TRBJ2-5; D not resolved. The CDR3 consists of 17 residues. Looked up from germline, CDR1 is SGHDT and CDR2 is YYEEEE. Trimming took 4 bases from V and 4 from J, leaving 23 bases between them. CDR3 bases: TGTGCCAGCAGCCCCCGGGTGGGTGGGCTAGTCGGAGAGACCCAGTACTTC. Its protein product is CASSPRVGGLVGETQYF.

The chain couples TRBV5-1 to TRBJ1-2, with TRBD1 matching 10 bases. V lost 4 bases, J lost 2 bases, and 5 bases stayed unmatched. This CDR3 has 15 amino acids. Germline V CDR1 and CDR2: SGHRS, YFSETQ. CDR3 DNA sequence: TGCGCCAGCAGCCCGATGGGACAGGGGAACTATGGCTACACCTTC. Its translation is CASSPMGQGNYGYTF. The entire variable domain, with the rest obtained from reference TRBV5-1 and TRBJ1-2, is as follows: KAGVTQTPRYLIKTRGQQVTLSCSPISGHRSVSWYQQTPGQGLQFLFEYFSETQRNKGNFPGRFSGRQFSNSRSEMNVSTLELGDSALYLCASSPMGQGNYGYTFGSGTRLTVV.

The J gene is TRBJ2-3, the V gene TRBV28, with TRBD2 matching over 9 bases. The germline gives CDR1 MDHEN, CDR2 SYDVKM. The CDR3 extends over 15 amino acids. Germline trimming cut 11 bases from V and 5 bases from J; bases unmatched to any gene: 14. This CDR3 is CAVRPSGKREDTQYF. For the CDR3, the DNA is TGTGCCGTGAGGCCTAGCGGGAAGAGGGAAGATACGCAGTATTTT.

This clone turned up a few times. This sequence joins TRBV4-3 and TRBJ1-1; no definite D call. Germline loops: CDR1 LGHNA, CDR2 YSLEER. The CDR3 spans 15 residues. V was trimmed by 0 bases and J by 2 bases, leaving 10 bases between them. Here the CDR3 reads CASSQDSADNTEAFF. CDR3 nucleotide sequence: TGCGCCAGCAGCCAAGATTCAGCCGACAACACTGAAGCTTTCTTT.

V is TRBV28 and J is TRBJ2-2, with a tentative D call TRBD1 (5 bases). Germline values: CDR1 MDHEN, CDR2 SYDVKM. The CDR3 runs 15 residues. V was shortened by 3 bases and J by 3 bases, with 11 bases between the two germline ends. This CDR3 is CASSFSGSDTGELFF. Written as DNA, the CDR3 is TGTGCCAGCAGTTTTTCAGGGTCGGACACCGGGGAGCTGTTTTTT. Combining the CDR3 with reference TRBV28 and TRBJ2-2 gives the whole variable domain DVKVTQSSRYLVKRTGEKVFLECVQDMDHENMFWYRQDPGLGLRLIYFSYDVKMKEKGDIPEGYSVSREKKERFSLILESASTNQTSMYLCASSFSGSDTGELFFGEGSRLTVL.

The chain couples TRBV7-2 to TRBJ2-1; 9 bases map to TRBD1. Unmatched junction bases numbered 8, after V lost 0 bases and J lost 8 bases. The CDR3 has 16 amino acids. Germline CDR1 reads SGHTA; CDR2 reads FQGNSA. The CDR3 loop is CASSLALDRGGDEQFF. The CDR3 DNA is TGTGCCAGCAGCTTAGCCCTGGACAGGGGCGGGGATGAGCAGTTCTTC.

This clone is large. This chain joins TRBV5-8 and TRBJ1-5; D gene uncertain. Looked up from germline, CDR1 is SGHTS and CDR2 is YDEGEE. The V and J ends lost 0 bases and 4 bases respectively, with 11 bases between them. CDR3 length equals 15 residues. The CDR3 DNA follows: TGTGCCAGCAGCTTGGGGACCGCCGGGAATCAGCCCCAGCATTTT. Its translation is CASSLGTAGNQPQHF.

This clone appeared a few times. The genes are TRBV7-9 and TRBJ2-1; D may be TRBD1 or TRBD2 (7 bases each). Per the germline V gene, CDR1 is SEHNR and CDR2 is FQNEAQ (reference sequence). V was clipped by 8 bases and J by 4 bases, with 21 bases between them. The CDR3 length is 16 residues. The CDR3 loop is CASFQGGKQLYNEQFF. The CDR3 DNA follows: TGTGCCAGCTTTCAGGGGGGGAAACAACTTTACAATGAGCAGTTCTTC. The full variable domain, rest sourced from reference TRBV7-9 and TRBJ2-1, is DTGVSQNPRHKITKRGQNVTFRCDPISEHNRLYWYRQTLGQGPEFLTYFQNEAQLEKSRLLSDRFSAERPKGSFSTLEIQRTEQGDSAMYLCASFQGGKQLYNEQFFGPGTRLTVL.

This clone qualifies as medium-sized (0.01 to 0.1%). J is TRBJ2-1 and V is TRBV28; no definite D call. The CDR3 extends over 12 amino acids. Germline lookup yields CDR1 MDHEN and CDR2 SYDVKM. V lost 8 bases to trimming and J lost 0 bases, with 5 bases between them. The CDR3 is CASESSYNEQFF. In DNA, the CDR3 is TGTGCCAGCGAGAGCTCCTACAATGAGCAGTTCTTC.

The chain carries TRBV6-5 and TRBJ1-5; 7 nucleotides match TRBD1. Germline CDR1 and CDR2: MNHEY and SVGAGI. This CDR3 has 15 residues. Trimming took 8 bases from V and 9 from J; bases not matched to a gene: 16. The CDR3 loop is CASPPNRDSSRPQHF. In DNA, the CDR3 is TGTGCCAGCCCCCCCAACCGGGACAGTTCTCGGCCCCAGCATTTT.

This rearrangement joins TRBV21-1 to TRBJ1-5; TRBD1 was called by the table and not checked on the DNA. TRBV21-1 is labeled a pseudogene. The CDR3 spans 14 residues. The CDR3 here is CASAGQRLNQPQHF. Here the CDR3 DNA reads TGTGCCAGCGCCGGACAGCGGCTCAATCAGCCCCAGCATTTT.

The rearrangement uses TRBV6-5 and TRBJ2-5, with D possibly matching TRBD1 (5 bases). Germline V gene lookup returns CDR1 MNHEY and CDR2 SVGAGI. Trimming cost V 0 bases and J 4 bases, with 15 bases left between them. CDR3 length: 16 residues. The CDR3 bases are TGTGCCAGCAGTTACTCGCAAACAGGTGGGGCAGAGACCCAGTACTTC. This codes for CASSYSQTGGAETQYF.

The chain combines TRBV9 with TRBJ1-5, with D unresolved. This CDR3 spans 15 amino acids. Looked up from germline, CDR1 is SGDLS and CDR2 is YYNGEE. Trimming cost V 4 bases and J 4 bases, with 15 bases left between them. CDR3 nucleotides: TGTGCCAGCAGCCGGGAGGGAGGAGTAAATCAGCCCCAGCATTTT. As protein: CASSREGGVNQPQHF. The full variable domain, completed using reference TRBV9 and TRBJ1-5, is DSGVTQTPKHLITATGQRVTLRCSPRSGDLSVYWYQQSLDQGLQFLIQYYNGEERAKGNILERFSAQQFPDLHSELNLSSLELGDSALYFCASSREGGVNQPQHFGDGTRLSIL.

The genes are TRBV4-3 and TRBJ1-5; D call uncertain. V lost 0 bases, J lost 0 bases, and 6 bases lay in between. CDR3 length: 15 residues. CDR1 is LGHNA, CDR2 YSLEER, per germline. CDR3 protein: CASSQERSSNQPQHF. DNA of the CDR3: TGCGCCAGCAGCCAAGAGCGATCTAGCAATCAGCCCCAGCATTTT.

V gene TRBV5-1 combines with J gene TRBJ2-1; D not resolved. This CDR3 is built from 16 residues. The germline V and J ends were trimmed by 0 bases and 5 bases, with 15 bases remaining between them. Germline assignment: CDR1 SGHRS and CDR2 YFSETQ. The CDR3 DNA is TGCGCCAGCAGCTTGGCCGGTTGGGGTGGGAACAATGAGCAGTTCTTC. It yields the protein CASSLAGWGGNNEQFF. The whole variable domain, remainder taken from reference TRBV5-1 and TRBJ2-1, is KAGVTQTPRYLIKTRGQQVTLSCSPISGHRSVSWYQQTPGQGLQFLFEYFSETQRNKGNFPGRFSGRQFSNSRSEMNVSTLELGDSALYLCASSLAGWGGNNEQFFGPGTRLTVL.

This clone ranks as hyperexpanded. The genes are TRBV9 and TRBJ2-1; D not resolved. Germline CDR1 reads SGDLS; CDR2 reads YYNGEE. CDR3 size: 12 residues. V lost 1 base to trimming and J lost 6 bases, with 5 bases between them. In nucleotides, the CDR3 is TGTGCCAGCAGCGTAAGCCTCAATGAGCAGTTCTTC. Its protein product is CASSVSLNEQFF. The full variable domain, its missing parts supplied by reference TRBV9 and TRBJ2-1, is DSGVTQTPKHLITATGQRVTLRCSPRSGDLSVYWYQQSLDQGLQFLIQYYNGEERAKGNILERFSAQQFPDLHSELNLSSLELGDSALYFCASSVSLNEQFFGPGTRLTVL.

The chain carries TRBV9 and TRBJ2-3; D may be TRBD2 (6 bases). Germline lookup yields CDR1 SGDLS and CDR2 YYNGEE. V lost 7 bases, J lost 2 bases, and 14 bases lay in between. The CDR3 loop spans 14 amino acids. Written as DNA, the CDR3 is TGTGCCAGCTGGACGGGAGTTAACACAGATACGCAGTATTTT. Protein: CASWTGVNTDTQYF.